What follows is one T cell receptor beta chain and its context. This sample is part of a study of blood T cell repertoires in COVID-19. Looking at the study overall: PBMCs, B-cell-depleted T cells, or T cells provided the cDNA or gDNA that made up the material.

In the original analysis: Quantification of nucleated cells was approximated via reference gene primer amplification. Only in-frame clones appear in the TCRdb table, and some are missing; sequencing was by immunoSEQ multiplex PCR. Clone size and V and J calls were adopted from that table, with D and trimming inferred from the DNA. The sample records roughly 120,000 clones, about 86% being singletons. V dropped 0 bases and J dropped 2; count of bases not matched to a gene: 7. The V gene's germline CDR1 is LGHNA and CDR2 YSLEER. This CDR3 is 16 amino acids long. The sequencing sample was made of peripheral blood. V and J are TRBV4-3 and TRBJ2-7; TRBD2 aligns across 7 bases. The sequence came from a woman in her forties or fifties with active or convalescent COVID-19. The CDR3 loop reads CASSQDVRREAYEQYF. CDR3 in DNA: TGCGCCAGCAGCCAAGATGTTCGTCGGGAGGCCTACGAGCAGTACTTC.